The 32 T cell receptor beta chains below come from one sample, sequenced in a study of tumor and adjacent non-tumor tissue in lung cancer. Three rounds of nested PCR, following a modified ARM-PCR protocol, produced the TCRbeta library. TCRdb processed the multiplex PCR reads anew with MiXCR; each CDR3 protein has one entry. The profile shows 90,000 to 110,000 distinct CDR3 sequences, 60% to 80% of them singletons. This sample's RNA came from whole unsorted tissue. Sequencing input: lung tumor tissue. Receptor source: a woman aged 55-75 years with non-small cell lung cancer.

The V call is TRBV6-1, the J call TRBJ1-1; a weak D match, TRBD1 (5 bases). The length of the CDR3 is 12 residues. Per germline, CDR1 MNHNS and CDR2 SASEGT. V shed 4 bases and J shed 7 bases, with 10 bases lying between them. CDR3 in amino acids: CASSGGRGEAFF. The CDR3 DNA is TGTGCCAGCAGTGGGGGGAGGGGTGAAGCTTTCTTT.

Concerning this clonotype itself: The CDR3 ends on some other residue instead of the conserved phenylalanine or tryptophan, so this is likely a read error. The gene calls are TRBV4-1 and TRBJ2-5, with 7 bases lining up with TRBD1. CDR3 length: 17 amino acids. Germline CDR1 and CDR2: MGHRA and YSYEKL. The CDR3 DNA follows: TGCGCCAGTAGCCAAGATAGGGCGAGGGGGCTGCCCGAGCCCCAGTACTTA. Its translation: CASSQDRARGLPEPQYL.

The chain links TRBV28 to TRBJ1-1; possibly TRBD1 for D (5 bases). Germline V lookup: CDR1 MDHEN, CDR2 SYDVKM. V was shortened by 2 bases and J by 7 bases, with 11 bases between the two germline ends. The CDR3 is 13 residues long. The CDR3 region is CASSLGTDIEAFF. CDR3 nucleotide sequence: TGTGCCAGCAGTTTAGGGACGGACATTGAAGCTTTCTTT.

The CDR3, as DNA: TGCAGTGCCAAGATAGCGGGGAGTTCCTACAATGAGCAGTTCTTC. This gives the protein CSAKIAGSSYNEQFF. The chain carries TRBV20-1 and TRBJ2-1; TRBD2 matches at 8 bases. Trimming at V came to 6 bases and at J to 1 base, leaving 8 bases not matched to a gene. Germline values: CDR1 DFQATT, CDR2 SNEGSKA (reference sequence). This CDR3 spans 15 amino acids.

About this clonotype: This CDR3 fails to terminate in the conserved phenylalanine or tryptophan, so it likely reflects a read error. V and J are TRBV20-1 and TRBJ1-2; no clear D gene. The CDR3 runs to 15 residues. V gave up 0 bases and J gave up 4 bases, with 15 bases separating them. Germline V gives CDR1 DFQATT, CDR2 SNEGSKA (reference sequence). This CDR3 reads CSARDGRHPFYGYTL. The CDR3 DNA reads as TGCAGTGCTAGAGATGGGAGACACCCTTTCTATGGCTACACCTTA.

This chain joins TRBV11-2 and TRBJ1-1, with D unclear. This CDR3 region has 16 residues. V was shortened by 0 bases and J by 6 bases, with 17 bases between the two germline ends. Germline V gene lookup returns CDR1 SGHAT and CDR2 FQNNGV. The CDR3 DNA reads TGTGCCAGCAGCTTAGATTTGGGGTTTGTGGAGCCTGAAGCTTTCTTT. It is translated as CASSLDLGFVEPEAFF. Variable domain in full (rest from reference TRBV11-2 and TRBJ1-1): EAGVAQSPRYKIIEKRQSVAFWCNPISGHATLYWYQQILGQGPKLLIQFQNNGVVDDSQLPKDRFSAERLKGVDSTLKIQPAKLEDSAVYLCASSLDLGFVEPEAFFGQGTRLTVV.

Comments on this clonotype: One end of the junction does not line up with germline, which may come from a read error. The V and J genes are TRBV28 and TRBJ1-2; D perhaps matches TRBD1 (6 bases). The CDR3 is made up of 13 amino acids. Germline CDR1 MDHEN, CDR2 SYDVKM. Here the CDR3 reads CASGLGNRDNYTF. In DNA, the CDR3 is TGTGCCAGCGGTTTAGGAAACAGGGACAACTACACCTTC.

The chain recombines TRBV6-1 with TRBJ2-1; 7 bases are a match to TRBD2. The germline V gene has CDR1 MNHNS and CDR2 SASEGT. V gave up 9 bases and J gave up 4 bases; unmatched junction bases: 12. The CDR3 sequence is 15 residues long. CDR3: CASKLGLTGYNEQFF. In DNA form, the CDR3 reads TGTGCCAGTAAACTGGGACTAACGGGTTACAATGAGCAGTTCTTC.

This clonotype was seen a single time. The chain is built from TRBV29-1 and TRBJ2-1, with 9 bases identical to TRBD1. V shed 3 bases, J shed 15 bases, and the junction held 15 bases outside the gene matches. Per germline, CDR1 SQVTM and CDR2 ANQGSEA. This CDR3 region has 14 residues. CDR3 nucleotide sequence: TGCAGCGTTGAGGACTCTTGGGGTACAGGGGGCAGGTTCTTC. Protein sequence: CSVEDSWGTGGRFF.

A word on this clonotype: Given the absence of the conserved phenylalanine or tryptophan at the CDR3 end, a read error is likely. V and J are TRBV5-5 and TRBJ1-5; TRBD1 is a possible D gene (5 bases). Germline V CDR1 and CDR2: SGHKS, YYEKEE (reference sequence). V was trimmed by 4 bases and J by 6 bases, leaving 20 bases between them. The CDR3 consists of 16 residues. The CDR3 here is CASSRDSGRLGQPQHS. The CDR3 DNA follows: TGTGCCAGCAGCAGAGACAGCGGGCGACTTGGTCAGCCCCAGCATTCT.

As for this clonotype: A much larger clone sits a single nucleotide away, making a read error possible. The chain recombines TRBV28 with TRBJ1-1; D possibly corresponds to TRBD1 (5 bases). The CDR3 length is 14 residues. Germline V CDR1 and CDR2: MDHEN, SYDVKM. The DNA of the CDR3 is TGTGCCAGCAGTGTAGGGGCGGATAACACTGAAACTTTCTTT. The encoded protein is CASSVGADNTETFF.

The chain is built from TRBV20-1 and TRBJ2-3, with TRBD2 matching 13 bases. The CDR3 sequence is 20 residues long. V gave up 4 bases and J gave up 0 bases; unmatched junction bases: 16. Germline CDR1 DFQATT, CDR2 SNEGSKA (reference sequence). CDR3: CSATCFRLAGGGYSTDTQYF. CDR3 nucleotides: TGCAGTGCTACCTGCTTTAGACTAGCGGGAGGAGGTTATAGCACAGATACGCAGTATTTT.

A note on this clonotype: At one of its ends the junction is not consistent with the germline gene, which may arise from a read error. The V and J genes are TRBV6-2 or TRBV6-3 and TRBJ2-1; 10 bases fit TRBD2. The CDR3 totals 18 residues. The V gene's germline CDR1 is MNHEY and CDR2 SVGEGT. The CDR3 coding sequence is TGTGCCAGCAGTTCCAGGAGGAGGGCTAGCGGGAGTTTCAATGAGCAATTCTTC. This codes for CASSSRRRASGSFNEQFF.

Turning to this clonotype: One end of the junction fails to match germline, which may point to a read error. The rearrangement uses TRBV4-3 and TRBJ2-3; tentatively, D is TRBD1 or TRBD2 (5 bases each). The CDR3 is 15 amino acids. CDR1 and CDR2 from the germline V gene are LGHNA and YSLEER. This CDR3 reads CANSPGRVRADTQYF. DNA for the CDR3: TGCGCCAACAGTCCCGGCAGGGTGAGGGCAGATACGCAATATTTT.

J is TRBJ1-6 and V is TRBV6-5, with D possibly being TRBD1 (5 bases). Germline V lookup: CDR1 MNHEY, CDR2 SVGAGI. V shed 0 bases and J shed 10 bases, with 13 bases lying between them. The length of the CDR3 is 15 residues. Here the CDR3 reads CASSYSGSGRSPLHF. As DNA, the CDR3 is TGTGCCAGCAGTTACTCGGGGTCAGGGCGGTCACCCCTCCACTTT.

The table lists this clonotype with many counts. The V call is TRBV20-1, the J call TRBJ1-4; TRBD1 aligns across 7 bases. Germline assignment: CDR1 DFQATT and CDR2 SNEGSKA (reference sequence). Germline trimming cut 5 bases from V and 6 bases from J; bases unmatched to any gene: 9. CDR3 length: 14 residues. The CDR3 reads CSAETGESDEKLFF. CDR3 bases: TGCAGTGCTGAAACAGGGGAATCAGATGAAAAACTGTTTTTT.

This rearrangement joins TRBV24-1 to TRBJ1-1; perhaps TRBD1 as D (5 bases). This CDR3 is built from 12 residues. The V and J ends lost 3 bases and 14 bases respectively, with 15 bases between them. Per germline, CDR1 KGHDR and CDR2 SFDVKD. The CDR3 reads CATSDLRRVWFF. CDR3 coding DNA: TGTGCCACCAGTGATCTTCGCAGGGTTTGGTTCTTT.

The count of this clonotype is one. One junction end disagrees with the germline gene, perhaps due to a read error. This chain links TRBV11-2 with TRBJ1-6; D not certain. The germline V gene encodes CDR1 SGHAT and CDR2 FQNNGV. This CDR3 region has 14 residues. CDR3 residues: CDSSLEASNSPPHF. CDR3 nucleotides: TGTGACAGCAGTTTAGAAGCAAGTAATTCACCCCCCCACTTT.

In regard to this clonotype: A read error may account for a junction end that differs from germline. This chain links TRBV20-1 with TRBJ2-1; D may correspond to TRBD1 or TRBD2 (5 bases each). Germline lookup yields CDR1 DFQATT and CDR2 SNEGSKA (reference sequence). The CDR3 runs 11 residues. The DNA of the CDR3 is TGCAGTGCTGTTCTGGGGACGCCGCAGATCTTC. It translates to CSAVLGTPQIF.

This clonotype was observed a few times. The chain combines TRBV28 with TRBJ1-5; 7 nucleotides align to TRBD1. After removal of 6 bases from V and 5 bases from J, the junction contained 13 bases not matched to a gene. Per the germline V gene, CDR1 is MDHEN and CDR2 is SYDVKM. The CDR3 covers 16 residues. CDR3 region: CASSLAVAGGHQPQHF. CDR3 nucleotide sequence: TGTGCCAGCAGCCTAGCCGTTGCAGGGGGTCATCAGCCCCAGCATTTT.

Comments on this clonotype: A much larger clone is a single base away; this may be a read error. The rearrangement uses TRBV10-3 and TRBJ2-5; 7 positions agree with TRBD1. CDR1 ENHRY and CDR2 SYGVKD come from the germline V gene. CDR3 size: 14 residues. CDR3 region: CDISALTGEETQYF. The CDR3 bases are TGTGACATCAGTGCCCTCACAGGGGAAGAGACCCAGTACTTC.

In regard to this clonotype: At one end, the junction sequence differs from germline, possibly due to a read error. The rearrangement links TRBV11-2 to TRBJ2-2; D is possibly TRBD2 (5 bases). Germline CDR1 SGHAT, CDR2 FQNNGV. This CDR3 has 13 residues. The CDR3 nucleotides are TGTGCCAGCAACTTTTTCCAGACCGGGGAGCCGTTTTTT. This sequence encodes CASNFFQTGEPFF.

A note on this clonotype: The junction shows a germline mismatch at one end, possibly a read error. The chain recombines TRBV5-6 with TRBJ2-7, with D unclear. CDR1 and CDR2 (germline): SGHDT, YYEEEE. CDR3 size: 13 residues. The CDR3 protein is CVSSPPGPYEQYF. As DNA, the CDR3 is TGTGTCAGCAGCCCCCCTGGCCCCTACGAGCAGTACTTC. The complete variable domain, with remaining parts taken from reference TRBV5-6 and TRBJ2-7, reads DAGVTQSPTHLIKTRGQQVTLRCSPKSGHDTVSWYQQALGQGPQFIFQYYEEEERQRGNFPDRFSGHQFPNYSSELNVNALLLGDSALYLCVSSPPGPYEQYFGPGTRLTVT.

The chain employs TRBV11-3 and TRBJ2-7; possible D gene TRBD2, 5 bases. The V end was cut by 8 bases, the J end by 2 bases, with 13 bases between. The CDR3 runs 13 residues. Germline V gene data show CDR1 as SGHNT and CDR2 as YENEEA. This CDR3 is CASLDTGTYEQYF. Here the CDR3 DNA reads TGTGCCAGCTTAGATACGGGAACCTACGAGCAGTACTTC.

This clonotype was observed at least ten times. The rearrangement uses TRBV6-6 and TRBJ1-1; D is possibly TRBD1 (6 bases). V was trimmed by 5 bases and J by 0 bases, leaving 13 bases between them. The CDR3 length is 15 residues. In germline, CDR1 is MNHNY, CDR2 SVGAGI (reference sequence). Here the CDR3 reads CASSVGQSMNTEAFF. CDR3 nucleotide sequence: TGTGCCAGCAGTGTAGGACAGAGTATGAACACTGAAGCTTTCTTT.

Worth noting for this clonotype: The CDR3 ends on some other residue instead of the conserved phenylalanine or tryptophan, so this is likely a read error. The V call is TRBV11-3, the J call TRBJ1-1; D uncertain. CDR1 and CDR2 from the germline V gene are SGHNT and YENEEA. The CDR3 has 12 residues. The DNA for the CDR3 is TGTGCCAGGAGCTTAGGCGGGACTGAAGCTTTCGTT. Amino acids: CARSLGGTEAFV.

Ten or more counts support this clonotype. The chain uses TRBV6-5 and TRBJ1-4; D not resolved. Germline lookup yields CDR1 MNHEY and CDR2 SVGAGI. The CDR3 extends over 18 amino acids. Deletions cut 2 bases from V and 7 bases from J, with 23 bases between. The CDR3 sequence is CASSYTPDVASGGEKLFF. CDR3 DNA sequence: TGTGCCAGCAGTTACACGCCAGATGTGGCGAGCGGAGGTGAAAAACTGTTTTTT.

Worth noting for this clonotype: The junction departs from germline at one end; a sequencing error may be responsible. CDR3 protein: CASSQEGGLVPRELFF. The DNA for the CDR3 is TGCGCCAGTAGCCAAGAAGGAGGACTAGTCCCCAGGGAGCTGTTTTTT. The gene calls are TRBV4-3 and TRBJ2-2; 7 bases are a match to TRBD2. The CDR3 contains 16 residues. Per the germline V gene, CDR1 is LGHNA and CDR2 is YSLEER.

To note about this clonotype: A read error may produce the germline difference seen at one junction end. This rearrangement joins TRBV6-6 to TRBJ1-5, with 8 nucleotides matching TRBD1. The CDR3 runs to 14 residues. CDR1 and CDR2 from the germline V gene are MNHNY and SVGAGI (reference sequence). Here the CDR3 reads CVSTPDRGGQPQHF. Here the CDR3 DNA reads TGTGTCAGCACCCCCGACAGGGGCGGTCAACCCCAGCATTTT.

This rearrangement joins TRBV12-3 or TRBV12-4 to TRBJ2-7; a weak D match, TRBD2 (6 bases). The CDR3 spans 14 residues. The V gene lost 8 bases and the J gene lost 7 bases, with 21 bases spanning the gap. The DNA of the CDR3 is TGTGCCAGCTCATCTCTCGGGGGTTCGGGGGAGCAGTACTTC. It encodes CASSSLGGSGEQYF.

With respect to this clonotype: At one end, the junction sequence differs from germline, possibly due to a read error. The chain uses TRBV11-3 and TRBJ1-2; 7 bases agree with TRBD1. Germline CDR1 SGHNT, CDR2 YENEEA. The CDR3 totals 13 residues. Here the CDR3 reads CARSPDRDHVYTF. The CDR3 DNA sequence: TGTGCCCGCAGCCCAGACAGGGACCATGTCTACACCTTC.

As for this clonotype: The junction does not match germline at one end; this may be a read error. The CDR3 sequence is CTSSHPRPLGQGGDEQYF. DNA of the CDR3: TGCACCAGCAGCCACCCTAGGCCCTTAGGACAGGGGGGCGACGAGCAGTACTTC. The chain is built from TRBV4-3 and TRBJ2-7; 10 positions agree with TRBD1. The CDR3 contains 18 residues. Germline CDR1 reads LGHNA; CDR2 reads YSLEER.